This T cell receptor beta chain was observed in a study of shared clonotypes between healthy human individuals. With 0 bases removed from V and 2 bases from J, the gap between germline ends came to 9 bases. The CDR3 is made up of 14 amino acids. Looked up from germline, CDR1 is SGDLS and CDR2 is YYNGEE. With respect to this clone: The same CDR3 can be traced to other DNA sequences in this sample.

The data were produced by immunoSEQ multiplex PCR, yet TCRdb's version contains in-frame clones alone and is incomplete. The sample comprises roughly 2.2 million clones, approximately 90% of which are singletons, and approximately 0.4% rests with the top ten. The chain has TRBV9 and TRBJ2-7; unclear D gene. The sequence came from a man aged 18-30 years in good health. Some clones in this sample may be carry-over from other donors' samples. The sequencing sample was made of naive CD4+ T cells from PBMCs. As for subset: CD45RA+ positively selected. For the CDR3, the DNA is TGTGCCAGCAGCGTAGCGTCGGCCGCCTACGAGCAGTACTTC. Translating gives CASSVASAAYEQYF.